This T cell receptor (beta chain) comes out of a study of blood T cell repertoires in COVID-19. In the study overall: Material from acute and convalescent COVID-19 was sourced from the United States, Italy and Spain. From T cells, B-cell-depleted T cells, or PBMCs came the material, which was cDNA or gDNA.

Germline lookup yields CDR1 ENHRY and CDR2 SYGVKD. Losses at the gene ends were 9 bases for V and 3 bases for J; bases not matched to a gene: 4. This CDR3 is built from 13 residues. Original methodology: Reference gene primer amplification yielded estimated nucleated cell counts. This table comes from immunoSEQ multiplex PCR, and its TCRdb copy is limited to in-frame clones, with some not included. V and J calls and clone size are those listed in that table; D and trimming were worked out from the DNA. Of roughly 90,000 clones listed, about 85% are singletons. The rearrangement uses TRBV10-3 and TRBJ1-1; 10 positions match TRBD1. Material for sequencing was peripheral blood. This receptor was obtained from a human donor in a cohort sampled during active COVID-19. CDR3 loop: CAIGGTGDTEAFF. The CDR3 nucleotides read TGTGCCATAGGGGGGACAGGGGACACTGAAGCTTTCTTT.